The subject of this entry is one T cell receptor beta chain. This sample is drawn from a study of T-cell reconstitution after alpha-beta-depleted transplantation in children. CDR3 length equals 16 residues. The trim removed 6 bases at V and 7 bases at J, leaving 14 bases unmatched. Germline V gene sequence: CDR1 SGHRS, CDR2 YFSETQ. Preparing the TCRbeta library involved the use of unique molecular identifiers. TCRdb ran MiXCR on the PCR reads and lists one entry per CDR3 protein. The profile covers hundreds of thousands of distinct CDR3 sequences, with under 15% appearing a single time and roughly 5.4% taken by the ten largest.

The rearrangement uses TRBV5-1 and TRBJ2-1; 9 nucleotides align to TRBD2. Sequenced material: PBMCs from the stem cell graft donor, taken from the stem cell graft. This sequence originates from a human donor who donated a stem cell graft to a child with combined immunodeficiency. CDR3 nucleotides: TGCGCCAGCACCCACGAAGCGGGGGGTAGTGGGAATGAGCAGTTCTTC. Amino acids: CASTHEAGGSGNEQFF. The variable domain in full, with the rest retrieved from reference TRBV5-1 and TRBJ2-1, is KAGVTQTPRYLIKTRGQQVTLSCSPISGHRSVSWYQQTPGQGLQFLFEYFSETQRNKGNFPGRFSGRQFSNSRSEMNVSTLELGDSALYLCASTHEAGGSGNEQFFGPGTRLTVL.